These 8 T cell receptor beta chains share one sample of origin, sequenced in a study of cytomegalovirus exposure and HLA in healthy donors. Primers for the PCR totalled 60 Vbeta and 13 Jbeta. Produced via immunoSEQ multiplex PCR; TCRdb's table is partial and in-frame only. The data show some 100,000 clones, with around 75% seen just once and 4.8% held by the top ten. Sequencing used PBMCs. All receptors come from a woman between 18 and 29 years old in good health and CMV-seropositive.

The V call is TRBV7-6, the J call TRBJ2-3; 8 positions match TRBD1. With V trimmed by 4 bases and J by 2 bases, 8 bases remained unmatched. The CDR3 is 16 amino acids. CDR1 SGHVS and CDR2 FNYEAQ come from the germline V gene. The CDR3 DNA sequence: TGTGCCAGCAGCTCACCCGGGACAGGCACCACAGATACGCAGTATTTT. As protein: CASSSPGTGTTDTQYF. Drawing the rest from reference TRBV7-6 and TRBJ2-3, the complete variable domain is GAGVSQSPRYKVTKRGQDVALRCDPISGHVSLYWYRQALGQGPEFLTYFNYEAQQDKSGLPNDRFSAERPEGSISTLTIQRTEQRDSAMYRCASSSPGTGTTDTQYFGPGTRLTVL.

This chain joins TRBV28 and TRBJ2-3; a possible D gene is TRBD2 (5 bases). This CDR3 comprises 14 residues. Per the germline V gene, CDR1 is MDHEN and CDR2 is SYDVKM. The germline V and J ends were trimmed by 5 bases and 4 bases, with 13 bases remaining between them. As DNA, the CDR3 is TGTGCCAGCAGTCCACCACTAGAGGCAGATACGCAGTATTTT. The encoded protein is CASSPPLEADTQYF.

J is TRBJ1-2 and V is TRBV28; 7 bases map to TRBD1. Germline V gene sequence: CDR1 MDHEN, CDR2 SYDVKM. This CDR3 region has 15 residues. J lost 2 bases, V lost 4 bases, and 7 bases had no gene match. CDR3 residues: CASSSPAQGNYGYTF. Written as DNA, the CDR3 is TGTGCCAGCAGTTCCCCGGCACAGGGGAACTATGGCTACACCTTC.

The chain combines TRBV19 with TRBJ2-2, with D possibly TRBD2 on 6 matching bases. Trimming took off 3 bases at V and 2 bases at J, with 16 bases between the two ends. CDR1 and CDR2 from the germline V gene are LNHDA and SQIVND (reference sequence). CDR3 length: 17 residues. CDR3 residues: CASSILDSGPNTGELFF. CDR3 nucleotide sequence: TGTGCCAGTAGTATTTTGGATAGCGGTCCTAACACCGGGGAGCTGTTTTTT.

This clone was seen a few times. The chain has TRBV4-2 and TRBJ1-4; D might be TRBD1 (5 bases). CDR3 length: 17 residues. CDR1 LGHNA and CDR2 YNFKEQ come from the germline V gene. Trimming stripped 1 base from V and 5 bases from J, with 17 bases between. The CDR3 protein is CASSQAQGDFLNEKLFF. The DNA of the CDR3 is TGTGCCAGCAGCCAAGCCCAGGGTGACTTTTTAAATGAAAAACTGTTTTTT.

This sequence joins TRBV7-3 and TRBJ2-1, with 9 positions matching TRBD2. The trim removed 1 base at V and 3 bases at J, leaving 4 bases unmatched. Germline V gives CDR1 SGHTA, CDR2 FQGTGA. The CDR3 length is 16 residues. The CDR3 DNA reads as TGTGCCAGCAGCTTAATAGCTAGCGGGATCTACAATGAGCAGTTCTTC. It yields the protein CASSLIASGIYNEQFF.

This clone was seen just once. The rearrangement links TRBV2 to TRBJ2-7, with 10 bases identical to TRBD2. With V trimmed by 6 bases and J by 3 bases, 8 bases remained unmatched. CDR1 is SNHLY, CDR2 FYNNEI, per germline. The CDR3 contains 15 residues. For the CDR3, the DNA is TGTGCCAGCAGGGCTCTAGCGGGAGCCGTCTACGAGCAGTACTTC. Translating gives CASRALAGAVYEQYF.

V is TRBV6-1 and J is TRBJ2-7; 8 positions match TRBD1. This CDR3 comprises 13 residues. CDR1 is MNHNS and CDR2 is SASEGT in the germline V gene. The V segment lost 6 bases and the J segment 5 bases; nucleotides outside the gene matches: 6. Here the CDR3 DNA reads TGTGCCAGCAGCACGACAGGGGTCCACGAGCAGTACTTC. This translates into CASSTTGVHEQYF.